The 30 T cell receptor beta chains given below trace back to one sample, sequenced in a study of T-cell reconstitution after alpha-beta-depleted transplantation in children. A TCRbeta library incorporating unique molecular identifiers was prepared. TCRdb itself ran the PCR reads through MiXCR, one entry per CDR3 protein. The data contain roughly 200,000 distinct CDR3 sequences, about 8.4% of them singletons. Sequenced material: PBMCs, mostly from graft donor cells, taken 360 days after TCRalphabeta/CD19-depleted stem cell transplant. The receptors here all came from a male patient between 2 and 10 years old who had a stem cell transplant for acute myeloid leukemia, so the T cells may come from the graft donor.

The chain links TRBV5-1 to TRBJ1-1, with TRBD1 identical over 12 bases. This CDR3 spans 16 amino acids. V lost 2 bases and J lost 4; bases outside the gene matches: 6. Germline V gene sequence: CDR1 SGHRS, CDR2 YFSETQ. CDR3 coding DNA: TGCGCCAGCAGCTTAGGGACAGGGGGCGCGTCCACTGAAGCTTTCTTT. This encodes CASSLGTGGASTEAFF. The entire variable domain, with the rest obtained from reference TRBV5-1 and TRBJ1-1, is as follows: KAGVTQTPRYLIKTRGQQVTLSCSPISGHRSVSWYQQTPGQGLQFLFEYFSETQRNKGNFPGRFSGRQFSNSRSEMNVSTLELGDSALYLCASSLGTGGASTEAFFGQGTRLTVV.

This chain joins TRBV5-1 and TRBJ1-2; D is possibly TRBD1 (5 bases). V was pared by 6 bases and J by 2 bases, with 17 bases between. The CDR3 consists of 15 residues. CDR1 and CDR2 (germline): SGHRS, YFSETQ. DNA of the CDR3: TGCGCCAGCAACGCTTGGCCGGGGGAGAACTATGGCTACACCTTC. Its protein is CASNAWPGENYGYTF.

This clonotype was recorded at least ten times. This chain links TRBV7-2 with TRBJ2-1, with 7 nucleotides matching TRBD2. V shed 7 bases, J shed 4 bases, and the junction held 13 bases outside the gene matches. Germline lookup yields CDR1 SGHTA and CDR2 FQGNSA. The CDR3 runs 16 residues. CDR3 sequence reads: CASTFPQLAFYNEQFF. CDR3 nucleotide sequence: TGTGCCAGCACCTTCCCCCAACTAGCGTTTTACAATGAGCAGTTCTTC.

The sample holds many counts of this clonotype. This rearrangement joins TRBV7-2 to TRBJ2-7; D is unclear. CDR1 is SGHTA and CDR2 is FQGNSA in the germline V gene. This CDR3 has 12 residues. Trimming took 2 bases from V and 4 from J, leaving 6 bases between them. In DNA form, the CDR3 reads TGTGCCAGCAGCTTAAACAGTTACGAGCAGTACGTC. Encoded protein: CASSLNSYEQYV.

In this sample, this clonotype turned up many times. The chain recombines TRBV20-1 with TRBJ2-2; 8 bases line up with TRBD2. After removal of 6 bases from V and 7 bases from J, the junction contained 13 bases not matched to a gene. The CDR3 is made up of 15 amino acids. Germline loops: CDR1 DFQATT, CDR2 SNEGSKA (reference sequence). The CDR3 loop reads CSAPPPNLAGGELFF. The CDR3 region has the DNA TGCAGTGCGCCCCCTCCGAACCTAGCGGGCGGGGAGCTGTTTTTT.

This chain joins TRBV6-1 and TRBJ1-6, with 7 bases lining up with TRBD1. Germline CDR1 and CDR2: MNHNS and SASEGT. There are 14 residues in the CDR3. With 6 bases clipped from V and 7 bases from J, the junction kept 6 bases outside the gene matches. Here the CDR3 DNA reads TGTGCCAGCAGCACCGGGACAGTAAATTCACCCCTCCACTTT. Translation: CASSTGTVNSPLHF.

The chain couples TRBV3-1 to TRBJ2-1; TRBD2 matches at 9 bases. The CDR3 length is 16 residues. V shed 4 bases, J shed 8 bases, and the junction held 12 bases outside the gene matches. CDR1 LGHDT and CDR2 YNNKEL come from the germline V gene (reference sequence). CDR3 protein: CASSPPIRGGAYEQFF. Written as DNA, the CDR3 is TGTGCCAGCAGCCCCCCTATTCGCGGGGGGGCGTATGAGCAGTTCTTC.

The chain has TRBV3-1 and TRBJ2-3, with D unclear. The V gene's germline CDR1 is LGHDT and CDR2 YNNKEL (reference sequence). The CDR3 totals 18 residues. V gave up 0 bases and J gave up 1 base, with 17 bases separating them. CDR3 coding DNA: TGTGCCAGCAGCCAAGAACAGCGACCAAGAAGGGGCACAGATACGCAGTATTTT. It encodes CASSQEQRPRRGTDTQYF.

This rearrangement joins TRBV20-1 to TRBJ1-5; 8 bases are shared with TRBD1. Looked up from germline, CDR1 is DFQATT and CDR2 is SNEGSKA (reference sequence). This CDR3 spans 16 amino acids. The V and J ends lost 5 bases and 3 bases, in that order; junction bases with no gene match: 12. The CDR3 bases are TGCAGTGCTCGCCCCCCGGGACAGGAAAACAATCAGCCCCAGCATTTT. Translated, it gives CSARPPGQENNQPQHF.

This clonotype was counted between two and nine times. The chain uses TRBV29-1 and TRBJ2-6, with no clear D. The CDR3 contains 14 residues. The V end was cut by 3 bases, the J end by 0 bases, with 6 bases between. Germline CDR1 reads SQVTM; CDR2 reads ANQGSEA. This CDR3 reads CSVDDSSGANVLTF. The CDR3 bases are TGCAGCGTTGACGATAGCTCTGGGGCCAACGTCCTGACTTTC.

The chain joins TRBV10-3 to TRBJ2-5, with 9 bases that match TRBD1. The V gene's germline CDR1 is ENHRY and CDR2 SYGVKD. The J segment lost 3 bases and the V segment lost 6 bases, leaving 11 bases of the junction unmatched. The CDR3 extends over 16 amino acids. The CDR3 loop reads CAISGFGTGKEETQYF. The CDR3 coding sequence is TGTGCCATCAGCGGTTTCGGGACAGGGAAAGAAGAGACCCAGTACTTC.

The chain uses TRBV12-3 or TRBV12-4 and TRBJ2-2, with a weak D call TRBD2 (6 bases). This CDR3 is 17 amino acids long. V was clipped by 3 bases and J by 6 bases, with 20 bases between them. CDR3 amino acids: CASSFGVGQGGAGELFF. The CDR3 region has the DNA TGTGCCAGCAGTTTCGGGGTGGGGCAGGGAGGTGCCGGGGAGCTGTTTTTT.

The rearrangement uses TRBV11-2 and TRBJ2-1; a possible D gene is TRBD2 (5 bases). The V end was cut by 8 bases, the J end by 5 bases, with 13 bases between. This CDR3 region has 13 residues. Per the germline V gene, CDR1 is SGHAT and CDR2 is FQNNGV. As DNA, the CDR3 is TGTGCCAGCGAGGGAGTGTGGGACAATGAGCAGTTCTTC. Translation: CASEGVWDNEQFF. The variable domain in full, with the rest retrieved from reference TRBV11-2 and TRBJ2-1, is EAGVAQSPRYKIIEKRQSVAFWCNPISGHATLYWYQQILGQGPKLLIQFQNNGVVDDSQLPKDRFSAERLKGVDSTLKIQPAKLEDSAVYLCASEGVWDNEQFFGPGTRLTVL.

The V gene is TRBV20-1, the J gene TRBJ1-1; a possible D gene is TRBD1 (6 bases). With 3 bases removed from V and 6 bases from J, the gap between germline ends came to 17 bases. The CDR3 sequence is 14 residues long. Looked up from germline, CDR1 is DFQATT and CDR2 is SNEGSKA (reference sequence). CDR3 bases: TGCAGTGCTAGCCAGAACAGGGCTGAGGCTGAAGCTTTCTTT. This encodes CSASQNRAEAEAFF.

This clonotype was detected many times. The V call is TRBV3-1, the J call TRBJ2-3, with TRBD1 as a possible D gene (6 bases). The CDR3 length is 16 residues. The V gene's germline CDR1 is LGHDT and CDR2 YNNKEL (reference sequence). Trimming removed 0 bases at V and 1 base at J, with 11 bases between. The CDR3 DNA follows: TGTGCCAGCAGCCAAGATGGGGGCTTCGGCACAGATACGCAGTATTTT. Residues: CASSQDGGFGTDTQYF.

In the case of this clonotype: Sequence at one end of the junction differs from germline and may be a read error. The V call is TRBV20-1, the J call TRBJ2-7, with D tentatively TRBD2 (6 bases). Germline V CDR1 and CDR2: DFQATT, SNEGSKA (reference sequence). The CDR3 runs to 14 residues. The CDR3 region is CSARGSSSSYDQYF. CDR3 DNA: TGCAGTGCTCGGGGGTCCTCTAGCTCCTACGACCAGTACTTC.

In its sample, this clonotype was seen a few times. V is TRBV20-1 and J is TRBJ1-3, with 8 positions matching TRBD1. CDR1 is DFQATT, CDR2 SNEGSKA, per germline (reference sequence). Unmatched junction bases numbered 6, after V lost 3 bases and J lost 2 bases. The CDR3 runs to 15 residues. The CDR3 reads CSARGWTGPGNTIYF. The CDR3 nucleotides read TGCAGTGCTAGGGGCTGGACAGGGCCTGGAAACACCATATATTTT.

The chain joins TRBV5-1 to TRBJ2-2, with D unclear. This CDR3 is built from 15 residues. Germline CDR1 is SGHRS and CDR2 is YFSETQ. Between the trimmed V and J ends, which lost 0 bases and 3 bases, there was a span of 9 bases. The CDR3 DNA reads TGCGCCAGCAGCTTGGAGGCAGGAGACACCGGGGAGCTGTTTTTT. This codes for CASSLEAGDTGELFF.

The chain carries TRBV3-1 and TRBJ1-5, with D possibly being TRBD1 (5 bases). Germline loops: CDR1 LGHDT, CDR2 YNNKEL (reference sequence). V dropped 3 bases and J dropped 4 bases, with 10 bases sitting between them. The CDR3 covers 14 residues. The CDR3 DNA follows: TGTGCCAGCAGCCAGCGGGGCGAGAATCAGCCCCAGCATTTT. Translated, it gives CASSQRGENQPQHF. Drawing the rest from reference TRBV3-1 and TRBJ1-5, the complete variable domain is DTAVSQTPKYLVTQMGNDKSIKCEQNLGHDTMYWYKQDSKKFLKIMFSYNNKELIINETVPNRFSPKSPDKAHLNLHINSLELGDSAVYFCASSQRGENQPQHFGDGTRLSIL.

The chain employs TRBV2 and TRBJ1-6, with D perhaps TRBD1 (5 bases). CDR1 is SNHLY, CDR2 FYNNEI, per germline. The ends were cut back, 2 bases at V and 4 bases at J, with 12 bases in the middle. The CDR3 totals 16 residues. The CDR3: CASSEKQGLYNSPLHF. The CDR3 nucleotides are TGTGCCAGCAGTGAAAAGCAGGGACTGTATAATTCACCCCTCCACTTT.

This clonotype was counted many times. Mismatch with germline at one junction end may stem from a read error. The J gene is TRBJ2-1, the V gene TRBV5-1; 7 bases align to TRBD2. CDR1 and CDR2 (germline): SGHRS, YFSETQ. The CDR3 has 15 residues. In nucleotides, the CDR3 is TGTGCTAGCAGCTTAGGAGCGGGGTCCTACAATGAGCAGTTCTTC. It encodes CASSLGAGSYNEQFF.

This clonotype occurred many times. This chain uses TRBV12-3 or TRBV12-4 with TRBJ2-7; D is ambiguous. V lost 5 bases, J lost 2 bases, and 10 bases lay in between. CDR3 length: 13 residues. The CDR3 DNA reads TGTGCCAGCAGTCCCCAGGAAACCTACGAGCAGTACTTC. It is translated as CASSPQETYEQYF.

This chain joins TRBV29-1 and TRBJ2-2; TRBD2 agrees at 7 bases. V lost 3 bases and J lost 3; bases outside the gene matches: 7. The CDR3 loop spans 15 amino acids. Germline values: CDR1 SQVTM, CDR2 ANQGSEA. The CDR3 DNA reads as TGCAGCGTTGAGGGATCGGGGAGGGACACCGGGGAGCTGTTTTTT. It is translated as CSVEGSGRDTGELFF.

The chain is built from TRBV29-1 and TRBJ2-7; the match to TRBD1 covers 11 bases. The CDR3 covers 12 residues. With V trimmed by 6 bases and J by 6 bases, 4 bases remained unmatched. CDR1 SQVTM and CDR2 ANQGSEA come from the germline V gene. CDR3 bases: TGCAGCGTAAGGACAGGGGGCCTCGAGCAGTACTTC. Amino acids: CSVRTGGLEQYF.

This clonotype was counted at least ten times. This CDR3 is CASSVATYNSPLHF. CDR3 DNA sequence: TGTGCCAGCAGTGTGGCGACCTATAATTCACCCCTCCACTTT. The chain employs TRBV25-1 and TRBJ1-6, with D uncertain. The V end was cut by 4 bases, the J end by 2 bases, with 6 bases between. CDR1 is MGHDK and CDR2 is SYGVNS in the germline V gene. The CDR3 runs 14 residues.

The V and J genes are TRBV7-6 and TRBJ1-2; D not resolved. The CDR3 has 13 residues. From germline, CDR1 is SGHVS and CDR2 FNYEAQ. V lost 5 bases, J lost 1 base, and 8 bases lay in between. The chain's CDR3 is CASSREVNYGYTF. Written as DNA, the CDR3 is TGTGCCAGCAGCAGAGAAGTTAACTATGGCTACACCTTC.

This clonotype was counted between two and nine times. V usage is TRBV20-1 and J usage is TRBJ2-3, with a tentative D call TRBD1 (6 bases). CDR1 and CDR2 (germline): DFQATT, SNEGSKA (reference sequence). The CDR3 has 14 residues. V shed 1 base and J shed 5 bases, with 13 bases lying between them. The CDR3 loop reads CSARGTTGLDTQYF. The CDR3 nucleotides are TGCAGTGCTAGAGGTACTACAGGGCTAGATACGCAGTATTTT.

The genes are TRBV20-1 and TRBJ2-3, with TRBD1 matching over 8 bases. The CDR3 consists of 17 residues. Germline V gene data show CDR1 as DFQATT and CDR2 as SNEGSKA (reference sequence). Trimming at V came to 1 base and at J to 0 bases, leaving 9 bases not matched to a gene. The CDR3 region has the DNA TGCAGTGCTAGAGTGGTAGGCAGGGACAGGAGCACAGATACGCAGTATTTT. This codes for CSARVVGRDRSTDTQYF.

This chain connects TRBV20-1 to TRBJ2-3; maybe TRBD2 (5 bases). Trimming shortened V by 1 base and J by 2 bases, and 7 bases separated the two germline ends. CDR3 length: 13 amino acids. CDR1 and CDR2 (germline): DFQATT, SNEGSKA (reference sequence). The CDR3 sequence is CSARVSATDTQYF. CDR3 nucleotide sequence: TGCAGTGCTAGAGTTAGCGCCACAGATACGCAGTATTTT.

This clonotype was observed a handful of times. V is TRBV5-1 and J is TRBJ1-1; D is unresolved. CDR3 length: 13 residues. Trimming removed 0 bases at V and 3 bases at J, with 6 bases between. Germline V gene sequence: CDR1 SGHRS, CDR2 YFSETQ. The CDR3 DNA is TGCGCCAGCAGCTTGGCCGCGTACACTGAAGCTTTCTTT. Its translation is CASSLAAYTEAFF.